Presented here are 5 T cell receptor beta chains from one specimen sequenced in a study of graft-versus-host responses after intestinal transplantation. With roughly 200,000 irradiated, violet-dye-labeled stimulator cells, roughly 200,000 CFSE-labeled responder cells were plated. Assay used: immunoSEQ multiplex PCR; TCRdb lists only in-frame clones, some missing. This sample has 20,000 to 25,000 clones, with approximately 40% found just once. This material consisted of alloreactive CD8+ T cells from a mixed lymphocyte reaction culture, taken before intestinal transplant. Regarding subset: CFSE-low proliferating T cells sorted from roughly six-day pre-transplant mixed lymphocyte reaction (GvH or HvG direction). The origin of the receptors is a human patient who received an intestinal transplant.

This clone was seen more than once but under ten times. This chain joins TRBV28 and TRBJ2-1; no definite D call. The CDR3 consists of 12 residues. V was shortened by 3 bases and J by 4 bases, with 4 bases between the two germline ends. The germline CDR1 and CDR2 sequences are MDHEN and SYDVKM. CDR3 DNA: TGTGCCAGCAGTTTCCCGTACAATGAGCAGTTCTTC. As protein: CASSFPYNEQFF.

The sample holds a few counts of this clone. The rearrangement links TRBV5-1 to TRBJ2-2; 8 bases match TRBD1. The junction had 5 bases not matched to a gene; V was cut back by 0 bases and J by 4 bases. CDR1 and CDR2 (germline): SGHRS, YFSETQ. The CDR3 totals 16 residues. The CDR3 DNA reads TGCGCCAGCAGCTTGGGACAGGGGTTTTCCACCGGGGAGCTGTTTTTT. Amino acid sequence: CASSLGQGFSTGELFF.

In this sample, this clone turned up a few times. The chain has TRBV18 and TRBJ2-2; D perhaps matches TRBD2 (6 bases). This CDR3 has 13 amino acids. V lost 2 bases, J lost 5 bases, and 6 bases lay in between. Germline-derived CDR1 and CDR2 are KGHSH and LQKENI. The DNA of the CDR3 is TGTGCCAGCTCACCAGGGGGGACCGGGGAGCTGTTTTTT. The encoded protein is CASSPGGTGELFF. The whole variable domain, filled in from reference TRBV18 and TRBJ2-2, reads NAGVMQNPRHLVRRRGQEARLRCSPMKGHSHVYWYRQLPEEGLKFMVYLQKENIIDESGMPKERFSAEFPKEGPSILRIQQVVRGDSAAYFCASSPGGTGELFFGEGSRLTVL.

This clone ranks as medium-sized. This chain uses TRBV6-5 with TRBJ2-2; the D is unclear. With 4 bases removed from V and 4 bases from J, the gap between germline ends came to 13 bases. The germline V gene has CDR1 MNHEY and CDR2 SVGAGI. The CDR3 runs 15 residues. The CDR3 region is CASSFQITGTGELFF. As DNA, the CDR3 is TGTGCCAGCAGTTTTCAAATAACGGGCACCGGGGAGCTGTTTTTT.

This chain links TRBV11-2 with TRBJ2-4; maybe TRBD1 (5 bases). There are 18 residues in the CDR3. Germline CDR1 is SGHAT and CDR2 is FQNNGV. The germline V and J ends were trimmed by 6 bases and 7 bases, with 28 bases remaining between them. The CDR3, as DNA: TGTGCCAGCAGTCCGAGGTGGATCGGACGAGCAAAGGGGAACATTCAGTACTTC. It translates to CASSPRWIGRAKGNIQYF.